This T cell receptor (beta chain) emerged from a study of blood T cells in healthy people across ages. General study results and limits: Underestimates were what the diversity estimates from one million T cells were considered to be. Roughly linear declines in TCR beta diversity per million T cells occurred with age.

This clonotype was detected only a few times. The antigen is not known. With a J-beta primer mix and a sample-barcoded 5' primer, a second PCR ran roughly 7 to 11 cycles. Every sample gave at least 2.5 million paired-end reads containing CDR3. TCRdb reanalysed the 5' RACE reads using MiXCR and keeps one entry per CDR3 protein. Here the sample spans about 650,000 distinct CDR3 sequences, 32% being singletons. CDR1 and CDR2 (germline): MGHDK, SYGVNS. CDR3 length: 16 amino acids. Trimming cost V 3 bases and J 5 bases, with 17 bases left between them. The source of this sequence is an elderly woman in good health. The sequencing input was blood. The rearrangement uses TRBV25-1 and TRBJ1-5; D might be TRBD1 (6 bases). The CDR3 sequence is CASSESQGALHQPQHF. Written as DNA, the CDR3 is TGTGCCAGCAGTGAGTCACAGGGTGCCCTACATCAGCCCCAGCATTTT.